These 24 T cell receptor beta chains share one sample of origin, sequenced in a study of blood T cell repertoires in COVID-19. Generated by immunoSEQ multiplex PCR, the TCRdb table keeps only in-frame clones and is missing some. The sample holds about 480,000 clones, approximately 88% seen once. Sequencing input: peripheral blood. These receptors all come from a woman between 50 and 59 years old with COVID-19, enrolled during active disease.

This clone was observed a few times. This rearrangement joins TRBV6-1 to TRBJ2-7, with D unclear. The CDR3 covers 12 residues. Between the trimmed V and J ends, which lost 3 bases and 0 bases, there was a span of 3 bases. Germline V gene data show CDR1 as MNHNS and CDR2 as SASEGT. The CDR3 DNA reads TGTGCCAGCAGTGACAACTCCTACGAGCAGTACTTC. It specifies CASSDNSYEQYF.

This clone was detected only a few times. The chain couples TRBV30 to TRBJ1-2, with D possibly TRBD1 on 5 matching bases. The germline V and J ends were trimmed by 4 bases and 6 bases, with 24 bases remaining between them. Germline CDR1 GTSNPN, CDR2 SVGIG (reference sequence). CDR3 size: 16 residues. The chain's CDR3 is CAWIALAPDSGDGYTF. Written as DNA, the CDR3 is TGTGCCTGGATCGCACTGGCCCCCGACAGTGGGGATGGCTACACCTTC.

The chain employs TRBV7-6 and TRBJ2-7; 8 positions agree with TRBD1. V was clipped by 5 bases and J by 1 base; unmatched bases: 4. The CDR3 sequence is 14 residues long. Germline V CDR1 and CDR2: SGHVS, FNYEAQ. Here the CDR3 DNA reads TGTGCCAGCAGCCCCCGGACAGGGTCCTACGAGCAGTACTTC. It codes for CASSPRTGSYEQYF.

This sequence joins TRBV5-1 and TRBJ1-1; 7 bases are a match to TRBD1. Germline values: CDR1 SGHRS, CDR2 YFSETQ. After removal of 0 bases from V and 2 bases from J, the junction contained 4 bases not matched to a gene. The CDR3 is made up of 15 amino acids. CDR3 nucleotides: TGCGCCAGCAGCTTGGACGGGACAGCAAACACTGAAGCTTTCTTT. Protein sequence: CASSLDGTANTEAFF.

V usage is TRBV30 and J usage is TRBJ1-6, with 11 bases fitting TRBD1. Germline CDR1 is GTSNPN and CDR2 is SVGIG (reference sequence). The V segment lost 5 bases and the J segment 6 bases; nucleotides outside the gene matches: 6. The CDR3 is 15 amino acids. This chain's CDR3 is CAWGTGGFGNSPLHF. For the CDR3, the DNA is TGTGCCTGGGGGACAGGGGGATTTGGTAATTCACCCCTCCACTTT.

The rearrangement links TRBV30 to TRBJ2-3, with TRBD2 identical over 7 bases. Germline-derived CDR1 and CDR2 are GTSNPN and SVGIG (reference sequence). V trimming: 0 bases; J trimming: 1 base; junction bases outside the gene matches: 4. The CDR3 is 15 amino acids. The CDR3 DNA sequence: TGTGCCTGGAGTGTAGAGCGGGGCCGCACAGATACGCAGTATTTT. Its protein is CAWSVERGRTDTQYF.

The genes are TRBV9 and TRBJ1-3, with 10 bases that match TRBD1. CDR3 size: 17 residues. CDR1 is SGDLS and CDR2 is YYNGEE in the germline V gene. J was trimmed by 3 bases and V by 1 base; bases with no gene match: 7. The CDR3 sequence: CASSVRQGASGGNTIYF. For the CDR3, the DNA is TGTGCCAGCAGCGTAAGACAGGGGGCGTCTGGTGGAAACACCATATATTTT.

Only a few counts were recorded for this clone. The chain uses TRBV5-1 and TRBJ2-5; D remains ambiguous. The V end lost 0 bases, the J end lost 2 bases, and 11 bases lay between the germline ends. CDR1 and CDR2 (germline): SGHRS, YFSETQ. This CDR3 comprises 15 residues. The CDR3: CASSLVGERQETQYF. The CDR3 DNA is TGCGCCAGCAGCTTGGTGGGCGAAAGGCAAGAGACCCAGTACTTC.

The chain has TRBV29-1 and TRBJ2-3; D is uncertain. The CDR3 extends over 12 amino acids. Germline values: CDR1 SQVTM, CDR2 ANQGSEA. V gave up 1 base and J gave up 5 bases, with 7 bases separating them. The DNA of the CDR3 is TGCAGCGTTGAAGCCGCCGGAGATACGCAGTATTTT. Its protein is CSVEAAGDTQYF.

This rearrangement joins TRBV19 to TRBJ1-1; D not resolved. Trimming took 3 bases from V and 0 from J, leaving 20 bases between them. The CDR3 has 18 residues. Germline V gene lookup returns CDR1 LNHDA and CDR2 SQIVND (reference sequence). DNA for the CDR3: TGTGCCAGTAGTATTCACCGAGGGCTCTCTACAATGAACACTGAAGCTTTCTTT. Amino acids: CASSIHRGLSTMNTEAFF.

The chain recombines TRBV5-6 with TRBJ1-2; D is unclear. CDR1 and CDR2 (germline): SGHDT, YYEEEE. Trimming cost V 0 bases and J 7 bases, with 13 bases left between them. The CDR3 spans 14 residues. CDR3 sequence: CASSLARPMSGYTF. CDR3 bases: TGTGCCAGCAGCTTGGCCAGGCCGATGAGTGGCTACACCTTC.

In its sample, this clone was seen once. The chain has TRBV6-5 and TRBJ1-4; the match to TRBD1 covers 9 bases. This CDR3 spans 16 amino acids. Looked up from germline, CDR1 is MNHEY and CDR2 is SVGAGI. With 0 bases clipped from V and 5 bases from J, the junction kept 4 bases outside the gene matches. This CDR3 reads CASSYSGDRVNEKLFF. CDR3 DNA sequence: TGTGCCAGCAGTTACTCGGGGGACAGGGTCAATGAAAAACTGTTTTTT.

This clone was seen only a few times. The chain has TRBV7-9 and TRBJ1-6; 9 bases align to TRBD1. With 4 bases clipped from V and 11 bases from J, the junction kept 6 bases outside the gene matches. Germline CDR1 and CDR2: SEHNR and FQNEAQ (reference sequence). The CDR3 covers 14 residues. CDR3 sequence reads: CASSYGQGTAPLHF. The CDR3 nucleotides are TGTGCCAGCAGCTACGGACAGGGGACGGCACCCCTCCACTTT. Variable domain in full (rest from reference TRBV7-9 and TRBJ1-6): DTGVSQNPRHKITKRGQNVTFRCDPISEHNRLYWYRQTLGQGPEFLTYFQNEAQLEKSRLLSDRFSAERPKGSFSTLEIQRTEQGDSAMYLCASSYGQGTAPLHFGNGTRLTVT.

The sample holds many counts of this clone. This chain links TRBV2 with TRBJ1-1; tentative D call: TRBD1 (6 bases). Trimming pared 7 bases from V and 4 bases from J, leaving 13 bases between. The germline V gene has CDR1 SNHLY and CDR2 FYNNEI. This CDR3 has 13 residues. This CDR3 is CASIYREGTEAFF. CDR3 sequence (DNA): TGTGCCAGCATCTACAGGGAGGGCACTGAAGCTTTCTTT.

The CDR3 bases are TGTGCCAGTAGCCTCAGGGACAATTATGGCTACACCTTC. It is translated as CASSLRDNYGYTF. V gene TRBV19 combines with J gene TRBJ1-2; tentatively, D is TRBD1 (6 bases). V lost 6 bases, J lost 5 bases, and 13 bases lay in between. Per germline, CDR1 LNHDA and CDR2 SQIVND (reference sequence). CDR3 length: 13 residues.

J is TRBJ1-1 and V is TRBV28; D is uncertain. V was clipped by 2 bases and J by 4 bases, with 14 bases between them. The CDR3 loop spans 15 amino acids. Per germline, CDR1 MDHEN and CDR2 SYDVKM. In nucleotides, the CDR3 is TGTGCCAGCAGTTTAGGCCACTACCCCGGCACTGAAGCTTTCTTT. Amino acids: CASSLGHYPGTEAFF.

The chain recombines TRBV4-1 with TRBJ1-1; the match to TRBD1 covers 12 bases. The ends lost 3 bases at V and 4 bases at J; junction bases unmatched: 6. The CDR3 loop spans 16 amino acids. Per germline, CDR1 MGHRA and CDR2 YSYEKL. This CDR3 is CASSHGTGGVITEAFF. CDR3 in DNA: TGCGCCAGCAGCCACGGGACAGGGGGCGTAATCACTGAAGCTTTCTTT.

The V call is TRBV7-8, the J call TRBJ2-1; 11 positions agree with TRBD2. V shed 5 bases, J shed 7 bases, and the junction held 10 bases outside the gene matches. Germline CDR1 is SGHVS and CDR2 is FQNEAQ. This CDR3 contains 16 residues. As DNA, the CDR3 is TGTGCCAGCAGCCTTTTTTCTAGCGGGGGGCCGAATGAGCAGTTCTTC. This sequence encodes CASSLFSSGGPNEQFF.

The CDR3 DNA sequence: TGTGCTAGTGGTTTGCCAAGGAGAATATCCTGGTACACCTTC. This sequence encodes CASGLPRRISWYTF. The rearrangement uses TRBV12-5 and TRBJ1-2; D is uncertain. This CDR3 has 14 residues. From germline, CDR1 is LGHNT and CDR2 FRNRAP. V was clipped by 2 bases and J by 11 bases, with 18 bases between them.

As DNA, the CDR3 is TGTGCCAGCTCTAACAGGGAGCTTCAGCCCCAGCATTTT. Its protein product is CASSNRELQPQHF. V is TRBV12-3 or TRBV12-4 and J is TRBJ1-5; D is perhaps TRBD1 (6 bases). V shed 8 bases and J shed 6 bases, with 14 bases lying between them. This CDR3 contains 13 residues.

The chain uses TRBV6-5 and TRBJ1-2, with D hard to call. Germline V lookup: CDR1 MNHEY, CDR2 SVGAGI. The CDR3 covers 15 residues. V was pared by 6 bases and J by 8 bases, with 22 bases between. CDR3 protein: CASSPTGVRRSGYTF. The CDR3 DNA reads TGTGCCAGCAGCCCAACCGGGGTCCGACGATCCGGCTACACCTTC.

The chain employs TRBV4-1 and TRBJ2-4, with D perhaps matching TRBD1 (5 bases). The length of the CDR3 is 18 residues. The germline gives CDR1 MGHRA, CDR2 YSYEKL. V was shortened by 1 base and J by 0 bases, with 16 bases between the two germline ends. The CDR3 region has the DNA TGCGCCAGCAGCCAAGGCAGGGCTTCGTCTCTAGCCAAAAACATTCAGTACTTC. This gives the protein CASSQGRASSLAKNIQYF.

V usage is TRBV4-1 and J usage is TRBJ2-5; 8 positions agree with TRBD2. Trimming at V came to 0 bases and at J to 5 bases, leaving 5 bases not matched to a gene. CDR1 is MGHRA and CDR2 is YSYEKL in the germline V gene. The CDR3 runs to 15 residues. The CDR3 sequence: CASSQESGGPETQYF. In DNA form, the CDR3 reads TGCGCCAGCAGCCAAGAAAGCGGGGGCCCGGAGACCCAGTACTTC.

In its sample, this clone was seen a few times. The chain joins TRBV30 to TRBJ1-3; TRBD1 aligns across 7 bases. The CDR3 is made up of 13 amino acids. Germline V lookup: CDR1 GTSNPN, CDR2 SVGIG (reference sequence). Trimming removed 7 bases from V and 4 bases from J; junction bases left unmatched: 7. The CDR3 coding sequence is TGTGCCTCTGAGGGGGCGGGAGGAAACACCATATATTTT. It is translated as CASEGAGGNTIYF. The full variable domain, with the rest looked up from reference TRBV30 and TRBJ1-3, is SQTIHQWPATLVQPVGSPLSLECTVEGTSNPNLYWYRQAAGRGLQLLFYSVGIGQISSEVPQNLSASRPQDRQFILSSKKLLLSDSGFYLCASEGAGGNTIYFGEGSWLTVV.